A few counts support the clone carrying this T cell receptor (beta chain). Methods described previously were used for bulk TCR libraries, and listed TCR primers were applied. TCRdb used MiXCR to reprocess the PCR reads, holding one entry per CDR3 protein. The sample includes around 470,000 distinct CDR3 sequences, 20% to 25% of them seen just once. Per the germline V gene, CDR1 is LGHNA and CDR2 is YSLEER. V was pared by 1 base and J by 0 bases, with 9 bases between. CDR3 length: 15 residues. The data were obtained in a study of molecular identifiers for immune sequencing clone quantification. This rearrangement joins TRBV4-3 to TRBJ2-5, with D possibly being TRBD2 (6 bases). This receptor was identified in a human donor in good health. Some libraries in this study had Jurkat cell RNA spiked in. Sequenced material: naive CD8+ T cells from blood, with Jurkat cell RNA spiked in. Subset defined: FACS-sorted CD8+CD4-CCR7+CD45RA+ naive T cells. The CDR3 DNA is TGCGCCAGCAGCCAAGGAGCGGGTCACCAAGAGACCCAGTACTTC. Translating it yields CASSQGAGHQETQYF.